This TCR beta chain emerged from a study of tumor and adjacent non-tumor tissue in lung cancer. Study details: Patients comprised about a dozen adenocarcinoma, a couple of squamous cell carcinoma and 1 small cell lung cancer. General study points: Normal lung showed higher cumulative top 100 clone frequency than tumor.

TCRbeta libraries were built with three rounds of nested PCR, modified from ARM-PCR. TCRdb analysed the multiplex PCR reads with MiXCR anew, one entry per CDR3 protein. The profile shows 65,000 to 90,000 distinct CDR3 sequences, roughly 76% of them singletons. This clonotype was seen repeatedly, ten times or more. No antigen is known for it. V was shortened by 5 bases and J by 3 bases, with 5 bases between the two germline ends. The CDR3 length is 11 residues. In germline, CDR1 is MNHEY, CDR2 SVGEGT. The template was RNA from unsorted bulk tissue. This TCR came from a woman between 45 and 60 years old with non-small cell lung cancer. The sequenced material came from lung tumor tissue. The chain is built from TRBV6-2 or TRBV6-3 and TRBJ2-7, with unresolved D. Here the CDR3 reads CASSDLYEQYF. As DNA, the CDR3 is TGTGCCAGCAGTGACCTCTACGAGCAGTACTTC.